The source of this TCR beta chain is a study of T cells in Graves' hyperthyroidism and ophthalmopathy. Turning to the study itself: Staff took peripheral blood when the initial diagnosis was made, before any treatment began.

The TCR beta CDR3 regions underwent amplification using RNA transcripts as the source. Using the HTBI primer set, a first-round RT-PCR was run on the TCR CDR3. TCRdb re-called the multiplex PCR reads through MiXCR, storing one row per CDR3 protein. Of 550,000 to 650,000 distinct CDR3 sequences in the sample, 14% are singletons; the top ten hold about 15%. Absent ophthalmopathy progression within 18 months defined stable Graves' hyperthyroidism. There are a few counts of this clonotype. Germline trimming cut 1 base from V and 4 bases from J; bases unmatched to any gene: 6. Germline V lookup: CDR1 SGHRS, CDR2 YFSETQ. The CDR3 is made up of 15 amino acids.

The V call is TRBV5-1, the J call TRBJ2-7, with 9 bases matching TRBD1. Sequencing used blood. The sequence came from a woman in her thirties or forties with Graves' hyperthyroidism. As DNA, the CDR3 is TGCGCCAGCAGCTTGAGTGGGACAGGGTTTTACGAGCAGTACTTC. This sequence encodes CASSLSGTGFYEQYF. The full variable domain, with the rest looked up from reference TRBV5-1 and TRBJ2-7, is KAGVTQTPRYLIKTRGQQVTLSCSPISGHRSVSWYQQTPGQGLQFLFEYFSETQRNKGNFPGRFSGRQFSNSRSEMNVSTLELGDSALYLCASSLSGTGFYEQYFGPGTRLTVT.